The following is a T cell receptor beta chain sequence with its context. Its antigen is currently unknown. Trimming at V came to 2 bases and at J to 2 bases, leaving 5 bases not matched to a gene. The V gene's germline CDR1 is SNHLY and CDR2 FYNNEI. The CDR3 runs 16 residues. The data belong to a study of OX40 agonist ivuxolimab in advanced cancers. Findings and caveats of the study: Fewer expanded clones were found on average in CD4+ than in CD8+ T cells.

The assay was immunoSEQ multiplex PCR, and TCRdb's table has in-frame clones only and misses some. The repertoire holds tens of thousands of clones, with around 86% as singletons. The TCR was taken from an adult with an advanced solid tumor such as melanoma, head and neck, liver or kidney cancer. The sequenced sample was CD4+ or CD8+ T cells sorted from blood, obtained in a trial of the OX40 agonist ivuxolimab. The V gene is TRBV2, the J gene TRBJ2-1; the match to TRBD2 covers 8 bases. CDR3 residues: CASSESFGRAYNEQFF. The CDR3 DNA reads as TGTGCCAGCAGTGAATCTTTCGGGAGGGCCTACAATGAGCAGTTCTTC. Full variable domain (rest looked up from reference TRBV2 and TRBJ2-1): EPEVTQTPSHQVTQMGQEVILRCVPISNHLYFYWYRQILGQKVEFLVSFYNNEISEKSEIFDDQFSVERPDGSNFTLKIRSTKLEDSAMYFCASSESFGRAYNEQFFGPGTRLTVL.